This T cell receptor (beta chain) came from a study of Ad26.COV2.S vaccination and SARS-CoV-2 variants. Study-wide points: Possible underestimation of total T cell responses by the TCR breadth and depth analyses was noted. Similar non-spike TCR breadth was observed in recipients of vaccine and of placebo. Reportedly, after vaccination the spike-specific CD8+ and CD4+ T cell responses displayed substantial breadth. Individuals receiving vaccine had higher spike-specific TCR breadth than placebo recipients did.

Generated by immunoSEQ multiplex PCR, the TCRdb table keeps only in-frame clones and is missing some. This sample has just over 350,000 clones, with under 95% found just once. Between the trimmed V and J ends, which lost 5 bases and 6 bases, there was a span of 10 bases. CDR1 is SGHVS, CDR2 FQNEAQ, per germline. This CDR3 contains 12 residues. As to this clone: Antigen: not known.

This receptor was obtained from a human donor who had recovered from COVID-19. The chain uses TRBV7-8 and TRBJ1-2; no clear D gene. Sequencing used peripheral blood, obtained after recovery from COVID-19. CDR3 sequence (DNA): TGTGCCAGCAGCGCCCGGGATAATGGCTACACCTTC. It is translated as CASSARDNGYTF.